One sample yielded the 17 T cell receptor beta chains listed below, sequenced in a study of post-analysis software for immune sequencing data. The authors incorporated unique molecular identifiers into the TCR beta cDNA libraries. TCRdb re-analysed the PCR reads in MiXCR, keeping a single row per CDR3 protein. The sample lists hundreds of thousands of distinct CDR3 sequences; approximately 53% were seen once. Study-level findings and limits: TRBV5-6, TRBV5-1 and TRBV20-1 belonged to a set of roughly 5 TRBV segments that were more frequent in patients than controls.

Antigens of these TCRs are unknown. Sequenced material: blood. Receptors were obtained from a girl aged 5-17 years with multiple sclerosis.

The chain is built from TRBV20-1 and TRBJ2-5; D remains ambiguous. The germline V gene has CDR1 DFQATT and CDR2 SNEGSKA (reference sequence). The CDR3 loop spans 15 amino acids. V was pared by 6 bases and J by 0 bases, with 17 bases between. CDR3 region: CSAGDTGLNQETQYF. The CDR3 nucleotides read TGCAGTGCCGGAGATACGGGTCTGAACCAAGAGACCCAGTACTTC.

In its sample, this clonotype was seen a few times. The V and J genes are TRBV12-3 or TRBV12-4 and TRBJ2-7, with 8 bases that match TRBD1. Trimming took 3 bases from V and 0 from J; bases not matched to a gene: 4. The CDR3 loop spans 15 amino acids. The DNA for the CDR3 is TGTGCCAGCAGTTTCAAGGACAGGGTCTCCTACGAGCAGTACTTC. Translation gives CASSFKDRVSYEQYF.

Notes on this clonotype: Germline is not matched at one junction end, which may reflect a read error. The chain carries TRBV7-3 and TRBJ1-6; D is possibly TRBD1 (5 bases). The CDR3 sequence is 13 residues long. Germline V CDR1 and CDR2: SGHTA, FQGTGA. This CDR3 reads CATSRGRGSPLHF. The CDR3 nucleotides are TGTGCCACCAGCCGGGGCAGAGGTTCACCCCTCCACTTT. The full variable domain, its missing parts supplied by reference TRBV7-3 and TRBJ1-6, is GAGVSQTPSNKVTEKGKYVELRCDPISGHTALYWYRQSLGQGPEFLIYFQGTGAADDSGLPNDRFFAVRPEGSVSTLKIQRTERGDSAVYLCATSRGRGSPLHFGNGTRLTVT.

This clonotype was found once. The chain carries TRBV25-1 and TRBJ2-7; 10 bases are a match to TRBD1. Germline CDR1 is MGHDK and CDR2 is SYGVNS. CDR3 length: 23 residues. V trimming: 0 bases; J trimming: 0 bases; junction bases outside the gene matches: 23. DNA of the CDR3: TGTGCCAGCAGTGAATACGGGACAGGGGACCCCGGGACTAGTGGGAGGAGCTCCTACGAGCAGTACTTC. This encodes CASSEYGTGDPGTSGRSSYEQYF.

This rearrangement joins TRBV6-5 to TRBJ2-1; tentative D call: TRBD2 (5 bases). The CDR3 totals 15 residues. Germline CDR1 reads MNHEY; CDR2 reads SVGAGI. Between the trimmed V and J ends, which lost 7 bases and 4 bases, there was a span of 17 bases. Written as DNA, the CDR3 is TGTGCCAGCACCGAAAGAGGGCGTGGGTACAATGAGCAGTTCTTC. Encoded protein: CASTERGRGYNEQFF.

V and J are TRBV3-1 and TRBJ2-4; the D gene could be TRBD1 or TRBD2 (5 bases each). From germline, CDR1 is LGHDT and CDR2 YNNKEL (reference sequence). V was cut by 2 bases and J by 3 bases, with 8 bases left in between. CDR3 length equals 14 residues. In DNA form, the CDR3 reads TGTGCCAGCAGCCAATGGGACGGCAAAAACATTCAGTACTTC. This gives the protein CASSQWDGKNIQYF.

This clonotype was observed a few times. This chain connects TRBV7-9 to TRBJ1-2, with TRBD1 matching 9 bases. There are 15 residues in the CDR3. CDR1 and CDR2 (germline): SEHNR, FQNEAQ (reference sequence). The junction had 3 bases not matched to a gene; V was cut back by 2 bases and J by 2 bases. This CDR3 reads CASSLTGTGNYGYTF. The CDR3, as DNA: TGTGCCAGCAGCTTAACTGGGACAGGGAACTATGGCTACACCTTC.

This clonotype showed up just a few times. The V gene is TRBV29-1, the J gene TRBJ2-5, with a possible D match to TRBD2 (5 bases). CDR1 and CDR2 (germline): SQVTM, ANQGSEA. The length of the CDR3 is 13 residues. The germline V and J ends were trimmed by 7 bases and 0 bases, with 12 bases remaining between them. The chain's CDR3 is CSAKSGYQETQYF. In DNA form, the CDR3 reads TGCAGCGCCAAGTCGGGGTACCAAGAGACCCAGTACTTC.

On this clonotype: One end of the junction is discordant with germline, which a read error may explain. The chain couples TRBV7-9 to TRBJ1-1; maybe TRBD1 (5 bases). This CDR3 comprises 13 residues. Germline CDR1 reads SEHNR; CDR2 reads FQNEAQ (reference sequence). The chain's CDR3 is CASSPGTYTETFF. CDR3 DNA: TGTGCCAGCAGTCCCGGGACGTACACTGAAACTTTCTTT.

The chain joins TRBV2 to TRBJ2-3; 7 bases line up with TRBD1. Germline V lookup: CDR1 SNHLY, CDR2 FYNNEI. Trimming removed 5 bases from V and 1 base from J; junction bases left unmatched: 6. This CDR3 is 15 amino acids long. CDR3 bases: TGTGCCAGCAGTTTACGGACAGGCGGCACAGATACGCAGTATTTT. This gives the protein CASSLRTGGTDTQYF.

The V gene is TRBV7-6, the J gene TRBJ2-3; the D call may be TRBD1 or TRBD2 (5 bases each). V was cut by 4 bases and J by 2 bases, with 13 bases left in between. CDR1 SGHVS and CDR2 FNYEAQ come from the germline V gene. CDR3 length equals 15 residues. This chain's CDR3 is CASSSLPGPTDTQYF. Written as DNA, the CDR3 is TGTGCCAGCAGCTCCCTTCCGGGACCCACAGATACGCAGTATTTT.

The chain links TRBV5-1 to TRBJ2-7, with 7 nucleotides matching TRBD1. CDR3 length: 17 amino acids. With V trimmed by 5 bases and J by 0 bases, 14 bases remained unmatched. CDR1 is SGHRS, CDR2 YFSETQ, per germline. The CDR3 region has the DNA TGCGCCAGCAGTCCCCACAATGGACAGGACCTCTCCTACGAGCAGTACTTC. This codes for CASSPHNGQDLSYEQYF. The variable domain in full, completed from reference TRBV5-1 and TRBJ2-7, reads KAGVTQTPRYLIKTRGQQVTLSCSPISGHRSVSWYQQTPGQGLQFLFEYFSETQRNKGNFPGRFSGRQFSNSRSEMNVSTLELGDSALYLCASSPHNGQDLSYEQYFGPGTRLTVT.

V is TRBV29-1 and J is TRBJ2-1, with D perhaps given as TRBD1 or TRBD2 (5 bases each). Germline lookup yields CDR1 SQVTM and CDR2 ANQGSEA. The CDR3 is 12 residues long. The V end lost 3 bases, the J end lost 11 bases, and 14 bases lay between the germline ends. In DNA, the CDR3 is TGCAGCGTTGAGACTATACAGGCGAAGCAGTTCTTC. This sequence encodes CSVETIQAKQFF.

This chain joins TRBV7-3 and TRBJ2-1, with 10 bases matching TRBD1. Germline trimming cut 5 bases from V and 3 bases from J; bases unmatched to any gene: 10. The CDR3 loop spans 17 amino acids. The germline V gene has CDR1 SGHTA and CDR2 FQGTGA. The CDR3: CASSPRDRGGRYNEQFF. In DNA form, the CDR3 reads TGTGCCAGCAGCCCACGGGACAGGGGAGGACGCTACAATGAGCAGTTCTTC.

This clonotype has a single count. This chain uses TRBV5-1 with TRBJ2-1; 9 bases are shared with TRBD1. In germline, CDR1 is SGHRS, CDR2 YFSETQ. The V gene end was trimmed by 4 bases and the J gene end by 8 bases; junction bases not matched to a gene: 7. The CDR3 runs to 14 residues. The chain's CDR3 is CASSKGTGLDEQFF. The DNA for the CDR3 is TGCGCCAGCAGCAAGGGGACAGGGCTCGATGAGCAGTTCTTC.

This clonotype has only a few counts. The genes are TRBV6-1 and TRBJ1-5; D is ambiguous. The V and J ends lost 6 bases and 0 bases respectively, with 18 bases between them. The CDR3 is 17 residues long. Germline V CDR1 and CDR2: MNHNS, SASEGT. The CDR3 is CASSTTREPYSNQPQHF. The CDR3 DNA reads TGTGCCAGCAGCACGACCCGGGAGCCTTATAGCAATCAGCCCCAGCATTTT.

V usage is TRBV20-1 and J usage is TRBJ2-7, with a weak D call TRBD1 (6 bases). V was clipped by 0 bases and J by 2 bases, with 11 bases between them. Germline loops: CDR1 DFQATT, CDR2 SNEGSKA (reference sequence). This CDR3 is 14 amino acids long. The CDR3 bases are TGCAGTGCTAGAGAGGTGACAGGCGCCTACGAGCAGTACTTC. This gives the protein CSAREVTGAYEQYF.